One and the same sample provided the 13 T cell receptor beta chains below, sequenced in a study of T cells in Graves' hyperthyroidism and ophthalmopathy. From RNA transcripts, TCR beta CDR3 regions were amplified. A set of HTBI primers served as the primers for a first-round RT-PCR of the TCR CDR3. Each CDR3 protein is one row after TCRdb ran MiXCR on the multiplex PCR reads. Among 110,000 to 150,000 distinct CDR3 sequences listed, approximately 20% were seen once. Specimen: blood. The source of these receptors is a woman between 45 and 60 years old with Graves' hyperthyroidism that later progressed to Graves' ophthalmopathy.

CDR3 residues: CASSGQTGYTDTQYF. DNA for the CDR3: TGTGCCAGCAGTGGACAGACAGGATACACAGATACGCAGTATTTT. This chain links TRBV6-2 or TRBV6-3 with TRBJ2-3; possibly TRBD1 for D (6 bases). Germline V lookup: CDR1 MNHEY, CDR2 SVGEGT. CDR3 length: 15 residues. V lost 5 bases and J lost 2, with 14 bases in between.

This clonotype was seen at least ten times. CDR3 sequence (DNA): TGCGCCAGCAGTCGACAGGTATTGAACACTGAAGCTTTCTTT. Amino acid sequence: CASSRQVLNTEAFF. The J gene is TRBJ1-1, the V gene TRBV5-1; D perhaps matches TRBD1 (6 bases). CDR1 and CDR2 (germline): SGHRS, YFSETQ. This CDR3 has 14 amino acids. Trimming took off 5 bases at V and 0 bases at J, with 11 bases between the two ends.

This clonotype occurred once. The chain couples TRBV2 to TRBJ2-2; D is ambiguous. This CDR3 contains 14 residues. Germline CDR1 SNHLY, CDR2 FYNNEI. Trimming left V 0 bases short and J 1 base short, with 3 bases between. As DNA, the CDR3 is TGTGCCAGCAGTGAAGCGAGGAACACCGGGGAGCTGTTTTTT. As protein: CASSEARNTGELFF. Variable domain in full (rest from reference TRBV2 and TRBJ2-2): EPEVTQTPSHQVTQMGQEVILRCVPISNHLYFYWYRQILGQKVEFLVSFYNNEISEKSEIFDDQFSVERPDGSNFTLKIRSTKLEDSAMYFCASSEARNTGELFFGEGSRLTVL.

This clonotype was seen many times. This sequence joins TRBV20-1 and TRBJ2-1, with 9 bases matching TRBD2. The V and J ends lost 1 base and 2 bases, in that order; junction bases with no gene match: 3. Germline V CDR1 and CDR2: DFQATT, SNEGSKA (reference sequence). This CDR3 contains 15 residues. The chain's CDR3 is CSARGPSGTYNEQFF. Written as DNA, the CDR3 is TGCAGTGCTAGAGGTCCTAGCGGGACCTACAATGAGCAGTTCTTC.

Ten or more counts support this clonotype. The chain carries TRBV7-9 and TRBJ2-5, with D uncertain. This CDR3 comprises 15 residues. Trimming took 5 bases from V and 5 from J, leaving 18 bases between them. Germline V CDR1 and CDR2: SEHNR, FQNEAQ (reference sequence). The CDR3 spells CASSPRRVNTETQYF. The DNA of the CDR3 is TGTGCCAGCAGCCCACGTAGGGTTAATACGGAGACCCAGTACTTC.

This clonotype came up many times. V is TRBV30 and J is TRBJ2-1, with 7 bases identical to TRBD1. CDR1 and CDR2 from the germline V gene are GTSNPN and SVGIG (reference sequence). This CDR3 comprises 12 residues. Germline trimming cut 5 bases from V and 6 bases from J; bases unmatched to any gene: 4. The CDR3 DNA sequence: TGTGCCTGGGGGCGGACAGGCAATGAGCAGTTCTTC. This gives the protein CAWGRTGNEQFF.

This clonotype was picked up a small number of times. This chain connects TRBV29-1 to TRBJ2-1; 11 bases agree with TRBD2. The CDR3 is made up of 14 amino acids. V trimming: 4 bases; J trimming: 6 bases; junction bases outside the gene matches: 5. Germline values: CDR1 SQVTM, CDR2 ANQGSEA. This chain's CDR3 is CSVGGTSGFNEQFF. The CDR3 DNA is TGCAGCGTTGGTGGGACTAGCGGATTCAATGAGCAGTTCTTC.

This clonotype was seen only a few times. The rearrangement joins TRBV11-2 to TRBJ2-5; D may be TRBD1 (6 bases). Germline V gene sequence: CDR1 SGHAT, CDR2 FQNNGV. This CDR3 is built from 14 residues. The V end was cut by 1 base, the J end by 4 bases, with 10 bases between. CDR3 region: CASSLVFRGETQYF. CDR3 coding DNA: TGTGCCAGCAGCTTAGTCTTCAGGGGAGAGACCCAGTACTTC.

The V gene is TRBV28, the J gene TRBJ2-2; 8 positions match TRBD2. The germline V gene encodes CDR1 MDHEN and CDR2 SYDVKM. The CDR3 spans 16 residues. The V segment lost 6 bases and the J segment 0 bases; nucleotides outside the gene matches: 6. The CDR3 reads CASSPFSGTNTGELFF. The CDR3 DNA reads TGTGCCAGCAGCCCATTTAGCGGGACGAACACCGGGGAGCTGTTTTTT.

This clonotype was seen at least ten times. This chain's CDR3 is CASSLQLAGGWQFF. The CDR3 nucleotides read TGTGCCAGCAGTTTACAACTAGCGGGAGGATGGCAGTTCTTC. The chain couples TRBV28 to TRBJ2-1, with 12 nucleotides matching TRBD2. Germline V gives CDR1 MDHEN, CDR2 SYDVKM. CDR3 size: 14 residues. The junction had 5 bases not matched to a gene; V was cut back by 2 bases and J by 12 bases.

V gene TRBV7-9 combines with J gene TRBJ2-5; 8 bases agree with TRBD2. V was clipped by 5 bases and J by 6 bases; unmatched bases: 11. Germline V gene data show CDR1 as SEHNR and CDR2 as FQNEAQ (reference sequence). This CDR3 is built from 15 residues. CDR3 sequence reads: CASSKLSGTKKTQYF. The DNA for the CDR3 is TGTGCCAGCAGCAAACTTAGCGGGACTAAGAAGACCCAGTACTTC. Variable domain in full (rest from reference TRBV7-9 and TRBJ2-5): DTGVSQNPRHKITKRGQNVTFRCDPISEHNRLYWYRQTLGQGPEFLTYFQNEAQLEKSRLLSDRFSAERPKGSFSTLEIQRTEQGDSAMYLCASSKLSGTKKTQYFGPGTRLLVL.

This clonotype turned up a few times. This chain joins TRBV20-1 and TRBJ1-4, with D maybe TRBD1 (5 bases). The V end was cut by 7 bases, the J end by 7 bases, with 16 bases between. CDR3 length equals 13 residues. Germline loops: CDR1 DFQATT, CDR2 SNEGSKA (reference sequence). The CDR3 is CSVKGTRSEKLFF. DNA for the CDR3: TGCAGTGTCAAGGGGACCCGGAGTGAAAAACTGTTTTTT.

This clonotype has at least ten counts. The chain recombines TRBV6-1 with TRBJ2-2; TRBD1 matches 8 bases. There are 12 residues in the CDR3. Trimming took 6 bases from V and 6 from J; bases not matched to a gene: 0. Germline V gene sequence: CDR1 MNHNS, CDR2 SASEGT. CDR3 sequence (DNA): TGTGCCAGCAGGGACAGGGCCGGGGAGCTGTTTTTT. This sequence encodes CASRDRAGELFF.